This T cell receptor (beta chain) was sequenced during a study of cytomegalovirus exposure and HLA in healthy donors (dated 2017 in TCRdb). With regard to the full study: According to a later analysis, one platform produced both the 120 validation repertoires and the approximately 600 repertoires of the first cohort. The study was designed to test whether signatures of past pathogen exposure could be identified by cataloging public T cell receptors. Along with the approximately 700-subject first cohort, a separate validation cohort of 120 different subjects was used. To predict cytomegalovirus infection status, the study brought together high-throughput TCR immunosequencing, statistical association of individual TCRs with disease status, and machine learning.

Trimming takes 7 bases off V and 9 bases off J; junction bases not matched to a gene: 19. The CDR3 has 17 amino acids, counting the end cysteine and phenylalanine. Only the CDR3 part of the read is kept: 51 bases, read in frame from the first base. As encoded in the germline V gene, CDR1 is SGHVS while CDR2 is FNYEAQ. The donors were included in the validation cohort of some 120 subjects, a group kept apart from the roughly 700-subject first cohort. As for this clone: This receptor's antigen is unknown. Base qualities are missing; no much larger clone stands one base away.

Library generation was performed with the immunoSEQ multiplex PCR assay. Per the original workflow: A statistical classification framework was built to diagnose cytomegalovirus status from the catalog of TCR beta chain sequences. As stored in TCRdb, this immuneACCESS dataset retains in-frame rearrangements with V and J assigned. A fraction of the clones does not appear; measured against another copy, unresolved V genes explain less than half of the discrepancy, and the remainder lacks a known reason. V and J calls plus clone size are reproduced from that table; the DNA served to infer D and trimming. The sample yields under 300,000 clones; around 91% were counted once. The ten largest make up 0.3% to 0.4% of the sample. What the authors observed across the whole study: A few of the identified cytomegalovirus-associated TCR beta chains were confirmed in vitro to be specific for cytomegalovirus antigens. The authors suggested that the approach could potentially be extended to other disease states and immunological phenotypes. Of the cluster scores, about 94% were above 0 in a later analysis, which found that TCRs clustered in the first cohort also tended to co-occur in the 95 to 150 validation repertoires. A later analysis lacked HLA typing for the validation cohort, so it scored co-occurrence in that cohort across all 120 or so repertoires. The study gave a list of 150 to 200 TCR beta chains associated with cytomegalovirus. Most TCR sequences were seen in very few donors, while some public TCRs were found in many individuals. The classifier was reported to diagnose cytomegalovirus status with high specificity and sensitivity in both the original and validation cohorts.

The V gene is TRBV7-6 and the J gene is TRBJ2-5; TRBD1 lines up with 11 middle nucleotides. The source material was PBMCs. This sequence was found in a woman between 18 and 29 years old in good health and CMV-seronegative. The DNA sequence is as follows: TGTGCCAGCAATATGTTCGTAGGGACAGGGGGGTCCGTGGCCCAGTACTTC. Its product reads: CASNMFVGTGGSVAQYF.